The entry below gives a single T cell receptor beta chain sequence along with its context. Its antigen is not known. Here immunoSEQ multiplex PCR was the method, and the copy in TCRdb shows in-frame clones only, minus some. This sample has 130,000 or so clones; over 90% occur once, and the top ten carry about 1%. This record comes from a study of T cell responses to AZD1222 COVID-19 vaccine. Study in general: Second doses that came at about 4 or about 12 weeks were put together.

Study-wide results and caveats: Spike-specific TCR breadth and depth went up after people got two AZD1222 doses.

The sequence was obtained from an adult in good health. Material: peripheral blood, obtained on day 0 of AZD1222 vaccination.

The CDR3 DNA is TGTGCCAGTAGTTCCCCATTCACAGGGGTCTATGGCTACACCTTC. Its translation is CASSSPFTGVYGYTF. V and J are TRBV19 and TRBJ1-2, with TRBD1 identical over 7 bases. The ends lost 5 bases at V and 4 bases at J; junction bases unmatched: 10. CDR3 size: 15 residues. The germline CDR1 and CDR2 sequences are LNHDA and SQIVND (reference sequence).